Sequencing of this TCR beta chain was carried out in a study of blood T cell repertoires in COVID-19. Study summary: Acute and convalescent COVID-19 samples came from the United States, Italy and Spain. Sources were T cells, B-cell-depleted T cells, or PBMCs; the material itself was cDNA or gDNA.

As originally analysed: Amplifying reference gene primers gave estimates of nucleated cell counts. Produced via immunoSEQ multiplex PCR; TCRdb's table is partial and in-frame only. V, J and clone size derive from that table, while D and trimming were established from the DNA sequence. The repertoire has about 260,000 clones, approximately 86% of them found once; the top ten carry less than 4.5%. The CDR3 runs to 14 residues. Germline CDR1 is SGHAT and CDR2 is FQNNGV. Trimming took 5 bases from V and 5 from J; bases not matched to a gene: 5. The sequencing sample was made of peripheral blood. This TCR was sampled from a man younger than 35 with active or convalescent COVID-19. The rearrangement links TRBV11-2 to TRBJ2-1, with 8 bases lining up with TRBD2. Here the CDR3 DNA reads TGTGCCAGCAGCCCTAGCGGGCTTGACAATGAGCAGTTCTTC. Translating it yields CASSPSGLDNEQFF.